Sequencing of this TCR beta chain was carried out in a study of low-dose radiotherapy and immunotherapy resistance in tumors. About the study: Treatment consisted of nivolumab 240 mg every two weeks and ipilimumab 1 mg/kg every six weeks, given intravenously to patients. One day before radiation and immunotherapy, intravenous cyclophosphamide 200 mg/m2 was administered, with this repeated every two weeks.

The CDR3 covers 15 residues. Germline V gene lookup returns CDR1 MNHEY and CDR2 SMNVEV (reference sequence). Deletions cut 6 bases from V and 1 base from J, with 16 bases between. This clonotype was observed at least ten times. As for time point: after trial treatment. The treatment: LDRT plus nivolumab, ipilimumab, low-dose cyclophosphamide and aspirin (RACIN trial). Primers targeting TRAV and TRBV primed first-strand cDNA, covering alpha and beta chains. A constant-region primer paired with the V-primer adapter amplified TCRs over about 19 PCR cycles. Each CDR3 protein gets one entry after TCRdb re-called the reads with MiXCR. The sample holds about 84,000 distinct CDR3 sequences; about 17% are singletons and the top ten take 1.1% to 1.5%.

The J gene is TRBJ2-7, the V gene TRBV27; no clear D gene. The sample was PBMCs, taken after low-dose radiotherapy plus immunotherapy. The source of this sequence is a male donor with prostate cancer. The CDR3 here is CASRVSWEVSYEQYF. The DNA for the CDR3 is TGTGCCAGCAGGGTTTCGTGGGAAGTATCCTACGAGCAGTACTTC.